The sequence of this T cell receptor beta chain was determined in a study of T cells in Graves' hyperthyroidism and ophthalmopathy. The CDR3 regions of TCR beta were amplified from RNA transcripts. HTBI primers were the set used in a first-round RT-PCR of the TCR CDR3. TCRdb called the multiplex PCR reads again in MiXCR, with one record for every CDR3 protein. The sample comprises about 840,000 distinct CDR3 sequences, 38% of which are singletons, and 7.5% to 9.5% rests with the top ten. This clonotype turned up a few times. CDR3 length: 15 residues. The junction had 10 bases not matched to a gene; V was cut back by 3 bases and J by 6 bases. CDR1 is SEHNR, CDR2 FQNEAQ, per germline (reference sequence).

The genes are TRBV7-9 and TRBJ1-1; TRBD1 aligns across 7 bases. The TCR was taken from a man between 18 and 35 years old with Graves' hyperthyroidism. Sequencing input: blood. The CDR3 is CASSLVTGVKPEAFF. CDR3 coding DNA: TGTGCCAGCAGCTTGGTTACAGGGGTCAAACCTGAAGCTTTCTTT.